The next 5 T cell receptor beta chains were all read from a single sample in a study of T-cell reconstitution after alpha-beta-depleted transplantation in children (TCRdb year 2016). To prepare the library, PCR was applied. The instrument was an Illumina HiSeq 2500. Molecular barcoding was employed in the preparation of TCR libraries, with unique molecular identifiers being used to normalize TCRbeta repertoire quantification. TCRdb redid the processing of the public reads, applying fastp at Q25 and MiXCR, and retained in-frame beta chains. Rows merge per CDR3 protein into single entries with the most common DNA and genes. The sample table records 200,000 to 250,000 distinct CDR3 sequences; approximately 12% of these occur just once. The ten largest clones represent approximately 2.9% of the sample. The source material was PBMCs from the stem cell graft donor, sampled from the stem cell graft. Receptors originate from a human donor who donated a stem cell graft to a child with acute lymphoblastic leukemia.

This clonotype has a count of ten or more. The V gene is TRBV6-1, the J gene TRBJ1-3; TRBD1 matches at 8 bases. With 6 bases clipped from V and 4 bases from J, the junction kept 5 bases outside the gene matches. The CDR3 loop spans 14 amino acids. The V gene's germline CDR1 is MNHNS and CDR2 SASEGT. This CDR3 reads CASSQGARGNTIYF. Here the CDR3 DNA reads TGTGCCAGCAGCCAGGGGGCAAGGGGAAACACCATATATTTT.

This clonotype was seen a few times. The chain carries TRBV24-1 and TRBJ2-7; possible D gene TRBD1, 6 bases. The CDR3 consists of 16 residues. Trimming removed 5 bases from V and 4 bases from J, with 20 bases in between. From germline, CDR1 is KGHDR and CDR2 SFDVKD. As DNA, the CDR3 is TGTGCCACCAGTGTTTGGGGGCTCGAGGTCCCTTACGAGCAGTACTTC. Translating it yields CATSVWGLEVPYEQYF.

Ten or more counts support this clonotype. V usage is TRBV9 and J usage is TRBJ2-7; TRBD1 aligns across 7 bases. The junction had 8 bases not matched to a gene; V was cut back by 4 bases and J by 4 bases. There are 14 residues in the CDR3. In germline, CDR1 is SGDLS, CDR2 YYNGEE. CDR3 amino acids: CASSKGTATYEQYF. The DNA of the CDR3 is TGTGCCAGCAGCAAGGGGACAGCTACATACGAGCAGTACTTC.

This clonotype has a count of ten or more. The V and J genes are TRBV5-6 and TRBJ1-5; D call uncertain. The germline CDR1 and CDR2 sequences are SGHDT and YYEEEE. The CDR3 consists of 14 residues. V was cut by 3 bases and J by 3 bases, with 10 bases left in between. The CDR3 spells CASSSDGINQPQHF. CDR3 sequence (DNA): TGTGCCAGCAGCTCTGACGGAATCAATCAGCCCCAGCATTTT.

The table lists this clonotype with many counts. The chain uses TRBV20-1 and TRBJ1-1; D is unresolved. From germline, CDR1 is DFQATT and CDR2 SNEGSKA (reference sequence). The CDR3 length is 13 residues. V was clipped by 5 bases and J by 1 base, with 11 bases between them. The CDR3 reads CSAYTRANTEAFF. CDR3 nucleotide sequence: TGCAGTGCTTACACAAGGGCGAACACTGAAGCTTTCTTT.